This T cell receptor beta chain was identified in a study of blood T cell repertoires in COVID-19. Measured with immunoSEQ multiplex PCR; TCRdb has only the in-frame clones, and not every one. The table lists about 490,000 clones, approximately 85% of them singletons, with roughly 3.2% in the top ten. Per germline, CDR1 SGDLS and CDR2 YYNGEE. The V end was cut by 0 bases, the J end by 0 bases, with 4 bases between. The CDR3 extends over 14 amino acids. The receptor was derived from a human donor in a cohort sampled during active COVID-19. The chain employs TRBV9 and TRBJ2-1; D call uncertain. Sequenced material: peripheral blood. CDR3 loop: CASSVASSYNEQFF. The CDR3 DNA reads as TGTGCCAGCAGCGTAGCTTCCTCCTACAATGAGCAGTTCTTC.